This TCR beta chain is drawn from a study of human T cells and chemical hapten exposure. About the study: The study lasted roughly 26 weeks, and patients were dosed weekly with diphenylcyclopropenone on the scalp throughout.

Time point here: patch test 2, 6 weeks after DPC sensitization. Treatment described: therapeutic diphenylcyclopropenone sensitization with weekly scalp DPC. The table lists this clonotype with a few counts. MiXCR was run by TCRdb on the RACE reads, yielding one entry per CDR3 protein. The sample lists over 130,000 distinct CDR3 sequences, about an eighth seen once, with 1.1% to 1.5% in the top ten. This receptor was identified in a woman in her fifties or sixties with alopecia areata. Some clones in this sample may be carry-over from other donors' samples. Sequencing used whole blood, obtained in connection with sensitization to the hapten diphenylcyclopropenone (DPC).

The CDR3 here is CASSRRIANEQFF. CDR3 bases: TGTGCCAGCAGCCGTCGAATCGCCAATGAGCAGTTCTTC. The V gene is TRBV11-1, the J gene TRBJ2-1; unclear D gene. The CDR3 runs 13 residues. CDR1 is SGHAT, CDR2 FQDESV, per germline (reference sequence). Deletions cut 5 bases from V and 6 bases from J, with 11 bases between. The full variable domain, in which reference TRBV11-1 and TRBJ2-1 provide the parts outside the CDR3, is EAEVAQSPRYKITEKSQAVAFWCDPISGHATLYWYRQILGQGPELLVQFQDESVVDDSQLPKDRFSAERLKGVDSTLKIQPAELGDSAMYLCASSRRIANEQFFGPGTRLTVL.